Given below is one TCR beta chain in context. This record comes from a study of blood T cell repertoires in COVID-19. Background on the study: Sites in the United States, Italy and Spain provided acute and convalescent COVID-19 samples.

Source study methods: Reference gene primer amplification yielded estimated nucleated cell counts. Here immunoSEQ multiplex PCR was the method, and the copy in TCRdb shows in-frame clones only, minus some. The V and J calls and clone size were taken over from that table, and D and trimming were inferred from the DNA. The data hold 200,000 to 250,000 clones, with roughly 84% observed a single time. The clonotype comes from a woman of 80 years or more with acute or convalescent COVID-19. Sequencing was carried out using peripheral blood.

CDR3 nucleotides: TGTGCCAGCAGCCCCGGTGGTAGCGGGGGATATACGCAGTATTTT. Protein product: CASSPGGSGGYTQYF. The chain carries TRBV14 and TRBJ2-3, with 9 bases aligning to TRBD2. The CDR3 is 15 residues long. The germline gives CDR1 SGHDN, CDR2 FVKESK. J gave up 7 bases and V 4 bases, and 9 bases lay outside the gene matches.